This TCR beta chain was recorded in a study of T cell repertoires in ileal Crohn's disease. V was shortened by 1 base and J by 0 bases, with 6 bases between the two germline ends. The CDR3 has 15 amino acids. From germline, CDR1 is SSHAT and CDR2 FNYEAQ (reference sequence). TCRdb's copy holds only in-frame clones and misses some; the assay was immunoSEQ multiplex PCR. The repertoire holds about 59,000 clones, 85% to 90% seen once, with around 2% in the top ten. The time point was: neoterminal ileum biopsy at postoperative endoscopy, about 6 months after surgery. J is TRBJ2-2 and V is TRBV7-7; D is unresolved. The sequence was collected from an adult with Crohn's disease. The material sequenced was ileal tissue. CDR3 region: CASSLGPSNTGELFF. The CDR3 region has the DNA TGTGCCAGCAGCTTAGGTCCCTCGAACACCGGGGAGCTGTTTTTT.